This T cell receptor beta chain was sequenced during a study of T cell changes during pregnancy in multiple sclerosis. Germline lookup yields CDR1 MNHEY and CDR2 SMNVEV (reference sequence). The CDR3 sequence is 15 residues long. Losses at the gene ends were 6 bases for V and 7 bases for J; bases not matched to a gene: 13. Produced via immunoSEQ multiplex PCR; TCRdb's table is partial and in-frame only. Of around 40,000 clones in the sample, around 93% were seen once. The chain carries TRBV27 and TRBJ2-7; 9 positions match TRBD1. This receptor was identified in a female donor in good health, enrolled as a control in a pregnancy study. The sample consisted of CD4+ T cells from peripheral blood mononuclear cells, taken in the third trimester of pregnancy. The CDR3 spells CASSPILGQGYEQYF. The CDR3 DNA reads TGTGCCAGCAGCCCCATCCTGGGACAGGGCTATGAGCAGTACTTC.